This T cell receptor (beta chain) was sequenced in a study of T cell responses to AZD1222 COVID-19 vaccine. Generated by immunoSEQ multiplex PCR, the TCRdb table keeps only in-frame clones and is missing some. The sample includes 150,000 or so clones, nearly 95% of them seen just once. This clone was detected a few times. Its antigen remains unknown. Germline CDR1 SGHVS, CDR2 FQNEAQ. This CDR3 spans 13 amino acids. V was trimmed by 5 bases and J by 2 bases, leaving 10 bases between them. Study-wide results and limits: No repertoire was sampled before or during the peak T cell response, only after it. A reported finding is that nearly half of spike-specific TCRs target unmutated variant regions.

Sequencing used peripheral blood, obtained 28 days after the second AZD1222 dose. This TCR was sampled from an adult who received the AZD1222 COVID-19 vaccine. This chain joins TRBV7-8 and TRBJ2-7, with TRBD2 as a possible D gene (6 bases). CDR3 residues: CASSPTRAYEQYF. CDR3 sequence (DNA): TGTGCCAGCAGCCCGACTAGGGCCTACGAGCAGTACTTC.